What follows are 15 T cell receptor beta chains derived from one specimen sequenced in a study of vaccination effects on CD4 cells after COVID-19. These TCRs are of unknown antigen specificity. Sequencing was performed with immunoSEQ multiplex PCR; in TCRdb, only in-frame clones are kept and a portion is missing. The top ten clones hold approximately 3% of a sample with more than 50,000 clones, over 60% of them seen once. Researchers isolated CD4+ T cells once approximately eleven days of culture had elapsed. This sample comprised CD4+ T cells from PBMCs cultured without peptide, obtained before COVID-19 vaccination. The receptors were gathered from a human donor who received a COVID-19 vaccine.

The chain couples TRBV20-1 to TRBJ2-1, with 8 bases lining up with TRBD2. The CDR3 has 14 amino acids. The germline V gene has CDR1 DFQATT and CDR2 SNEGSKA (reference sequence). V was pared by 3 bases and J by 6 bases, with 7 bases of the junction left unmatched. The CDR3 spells CSASSSGLPNEQFF. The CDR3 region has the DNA TGCAGTGCTAGTTCTAGCGGGCTTCCCAATGAGCAGTTCTTC.

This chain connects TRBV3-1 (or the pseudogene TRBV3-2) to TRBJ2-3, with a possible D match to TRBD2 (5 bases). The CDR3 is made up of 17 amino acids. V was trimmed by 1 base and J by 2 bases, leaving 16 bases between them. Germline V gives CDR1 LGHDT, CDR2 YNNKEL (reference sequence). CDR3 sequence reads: CASSQAVGLAVTDTQYF. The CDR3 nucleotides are TGTGCCAGCAGCCAAGCGGTAGGGCTAGCTGTCACAGATACGCAGTATTTT.

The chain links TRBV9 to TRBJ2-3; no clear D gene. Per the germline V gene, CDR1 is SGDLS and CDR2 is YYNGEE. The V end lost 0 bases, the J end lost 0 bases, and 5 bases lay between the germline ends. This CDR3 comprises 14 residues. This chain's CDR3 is CASSVGLSTDTQYF. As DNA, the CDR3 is TGTGCCAGCAGCGTAGGGCTGAGCACAGATACGCAGTATTTT.

CDR3 bases: TGTGCCACCAGTGAAACAGGGGGTGAGGGGGAGACCCAGTACTTC. Encoded protein: CATSETGGEGETQYF. This rearrangement joins TRBV24-1 to TRBJ2-5; 8 nucleotides agree with TRBD1. The CDR3 length is 15 residues. Germline V gene lookup returns CDR1 KGHDR and CDR2 SFDVKD. V shed 4 bases, J shed 5 bases, and the junction held 8 bases outside the gene matches.

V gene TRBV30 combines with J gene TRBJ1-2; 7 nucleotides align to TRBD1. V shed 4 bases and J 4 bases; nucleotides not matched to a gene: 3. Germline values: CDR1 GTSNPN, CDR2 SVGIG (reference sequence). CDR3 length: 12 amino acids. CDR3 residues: CAWTYRGYGYTF. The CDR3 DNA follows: TGTGCCTGGACCTACAGGGGCTATGGCTACACCTTC.

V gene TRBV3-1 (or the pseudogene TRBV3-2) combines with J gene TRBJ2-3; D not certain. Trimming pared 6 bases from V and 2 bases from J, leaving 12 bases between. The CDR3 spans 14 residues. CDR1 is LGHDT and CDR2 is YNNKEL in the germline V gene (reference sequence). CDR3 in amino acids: CASRAGTNTDTQYF. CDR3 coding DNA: TGTGCCAGCAGGGCCGGTACAAACACAGATACGCAGTATTTT.

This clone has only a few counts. This CDR3 is CASSPQGADQPQHF. CDR3 nucleotides: TGCGCCAGCAGCCCACAGGGGGCTGATCAGCCCCAGCATTTT. This chain links TRBV5-1 with TRBJ1-5, with 9 bases identical to TRBD1. Losses at the gene ends were 4 bases for V and 5 bases for J; bases not matched to a gene: 4. The CDR3 has 14 residues. Germline CDR1 and CDR2: SGHRS and YFSETQ.

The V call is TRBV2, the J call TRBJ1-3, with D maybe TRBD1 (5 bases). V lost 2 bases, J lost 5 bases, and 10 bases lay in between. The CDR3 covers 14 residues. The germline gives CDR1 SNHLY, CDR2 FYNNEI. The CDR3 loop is CASSERQGRNTIYF. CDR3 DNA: TGTGCCAGCAGTGAACGGCAGGGTAGAAACACCATATATTTT.

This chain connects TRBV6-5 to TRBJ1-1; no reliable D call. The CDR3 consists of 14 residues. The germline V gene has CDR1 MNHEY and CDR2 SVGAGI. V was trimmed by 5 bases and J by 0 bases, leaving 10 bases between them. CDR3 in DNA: TGTGCCAGCAGTCGTACTATGATGAACACTGAAGCTTTCTTT. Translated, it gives CASSRTMMNTEAFF.

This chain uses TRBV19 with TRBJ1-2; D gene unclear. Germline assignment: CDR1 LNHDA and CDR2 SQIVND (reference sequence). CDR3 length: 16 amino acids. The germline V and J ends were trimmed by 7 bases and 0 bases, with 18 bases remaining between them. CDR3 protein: CASTPASVVTNYGYTF. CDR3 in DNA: TGTGCCAGTACCCCGGCCTCTGTGGTAACTAACTATGGCTACACCTTC.

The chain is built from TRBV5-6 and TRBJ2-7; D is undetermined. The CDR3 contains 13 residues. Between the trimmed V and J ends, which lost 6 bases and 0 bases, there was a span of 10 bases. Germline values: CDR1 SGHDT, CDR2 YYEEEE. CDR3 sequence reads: CASKLYGSYEQYV. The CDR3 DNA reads TGTGCCAGCAAACTCTACGGCTCCTACGAGCAGTACGTC.

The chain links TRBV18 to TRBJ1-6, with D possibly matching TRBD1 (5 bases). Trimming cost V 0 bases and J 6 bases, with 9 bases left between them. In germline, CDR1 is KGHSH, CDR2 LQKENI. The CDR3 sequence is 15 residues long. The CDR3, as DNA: TGTGCCAGCTCACCACCGTCGGGGACTAATTCACCCCTCCACTTT. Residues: CASSPPSGTNSPLHF.

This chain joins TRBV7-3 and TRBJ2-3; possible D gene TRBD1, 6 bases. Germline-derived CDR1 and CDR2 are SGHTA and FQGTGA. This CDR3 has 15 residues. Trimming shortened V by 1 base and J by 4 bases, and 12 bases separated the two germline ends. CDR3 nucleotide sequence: TGTGCCAGCAGCTTAAAGGGGGTTGTGGCAGATACGCAGTATTTT. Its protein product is CASSLKGVVADTQYF.

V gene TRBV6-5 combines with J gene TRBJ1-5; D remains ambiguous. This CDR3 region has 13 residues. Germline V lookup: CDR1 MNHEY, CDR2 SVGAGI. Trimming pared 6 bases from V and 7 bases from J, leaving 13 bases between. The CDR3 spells CASRYSSSQPQHF. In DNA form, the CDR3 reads TGTGCCAGCAGATATAGCTCCAGCCAGCCCCAGCATTTT.

In nucleotides, the CDR3 is TGCAGCGTTGAAGCTAGCGGGGGGGCAAAGGAGACCCAGTACTTC. Residues: CSVEASGGAKETQYF. The V call is TRBV29-1, the J call TRBJ2-5, with TRBD2 identical over 12 bases. Germline values: CDR1 SQVTM, CDR2 ANQGSEA. The junction had 5 bases not matched to a gene; V was cut back by 1 base and J by 5 bases. CDR3 length: 15 residues.